The sequence of this TCR beta chain was determined in a study of beta chain features in type 1 diabetes. General study points: All four CD4+ subsets from Type 1 diabetes patients carried moderately but significantly shorter TCRB CDR3s.

This clone was counted only a few times. Antigen: not known. CDR1 is MNHEY, CDR2 SMNVEV, per germline (reference sequence). The CDR3 spans 15 residues. V gave up 2 bases and J gave up 4 bases; unmatched junction bases: 2. What was sequenced were expressed TCRB transcripts, since all of the isolated RNA had been reverse transcribed. The method was immunoSEQ multiplex PCR; TCRdb's version includes in-frame clones alone and lacks a portion of them. The table includes under 350,000 clones, around 25% detected once. The specimen was naive CD4+ T cells from blood. The TCR comes from a woman aged 25 to 39 with type 1 diabetes. The chain has TRBV27 and TRBJ1-5; 10 bases agree with TRBD1. CDR3 DNA: TGTGCCAGCAGTTTAGAGGGACAGGGGAATCAGCCCCAGCATTTT. Translating gives CASSLEGQGNQPQHF.